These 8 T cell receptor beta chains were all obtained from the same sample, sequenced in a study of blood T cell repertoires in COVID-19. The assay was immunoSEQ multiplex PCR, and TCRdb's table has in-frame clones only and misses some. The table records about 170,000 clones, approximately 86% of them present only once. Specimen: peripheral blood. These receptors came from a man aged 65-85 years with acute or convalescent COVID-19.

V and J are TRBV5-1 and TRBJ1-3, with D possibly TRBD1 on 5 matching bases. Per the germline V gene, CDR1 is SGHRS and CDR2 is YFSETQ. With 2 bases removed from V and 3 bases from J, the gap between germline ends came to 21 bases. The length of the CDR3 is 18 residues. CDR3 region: CASSLGLGVRDSGNTIYF. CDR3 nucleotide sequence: TGCGCCAGCAGCTTAGGTCTTGGGGTCAGAGACAGTGGAAACACCATATATTTT.

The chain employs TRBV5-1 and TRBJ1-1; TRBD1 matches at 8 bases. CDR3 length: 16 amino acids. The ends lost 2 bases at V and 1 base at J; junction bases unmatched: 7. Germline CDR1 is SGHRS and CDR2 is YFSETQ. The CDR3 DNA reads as TGCGCCAGCAGCTTACAACCAGGGGGCGGGAACACTGAAGCTTTCTTT. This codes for CASSLQPGGGNTEAFF.

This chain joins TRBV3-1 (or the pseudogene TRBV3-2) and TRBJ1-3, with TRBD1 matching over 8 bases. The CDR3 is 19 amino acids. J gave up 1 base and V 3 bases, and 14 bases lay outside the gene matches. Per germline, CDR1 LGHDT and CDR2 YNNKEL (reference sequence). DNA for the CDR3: TGTGCCAGCAGCCAGTGGACAGGGACATTCAGGGTGTCTGGAAACACCATATATTTT. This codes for CASSQWTGTFRVSGNTIYF.

The chain's CDR3 is CASSYDRGIRYEQYF. The CDR3, as DNA: TGTGCCAGCAGTTACGACAGGGGAATCAGGTACGAGCAGTACTTC. This sequence joins TRBV6-2 or TRBV6-3 and TRBJ2-7; 8 bases are a match to TRBD1. The germline CDR1 and CDR2 sequences are MNHEY and SVGEGT. J lost 4 bases, V lost 2 bases, and 7 bases had no gene match. The CDR3 runs to 15 residues.

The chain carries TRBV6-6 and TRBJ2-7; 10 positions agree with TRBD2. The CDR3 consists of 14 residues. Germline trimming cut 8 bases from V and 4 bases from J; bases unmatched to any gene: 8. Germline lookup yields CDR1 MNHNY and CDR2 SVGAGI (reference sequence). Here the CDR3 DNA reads TGTGCCAGCGCAGGACTAGCGGAGACTTACGAGCAGTACTTC. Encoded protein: CASAGLAETYEQYF.

CDR3 DNA: TGCGCCAGCAGCTTGGACAGGGCCGATCAGCCCCAGCATTTT. It is translated as CASSLDRADQPQHF. The J gene is TRBJ1-5, the V gene TRBV5-1; maybe TRBD1 (6 bases). CDR1 is SGHRS, CDR2 YFSETQ, per germline. V was shortened by 0 bases and J by 5 bases, with 9 bases between the two germline ends. The CDR3 sequence is 14 residues long.

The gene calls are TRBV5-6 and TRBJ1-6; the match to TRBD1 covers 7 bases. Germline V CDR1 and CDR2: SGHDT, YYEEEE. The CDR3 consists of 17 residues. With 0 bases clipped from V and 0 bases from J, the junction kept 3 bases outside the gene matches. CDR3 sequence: CASSLGAGGSYNSPLHF. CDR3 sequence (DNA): TGTGCCAGCAGCTTGGGGGCAGGGGGCTCCTATAATTCACCCCTCCACTTT.

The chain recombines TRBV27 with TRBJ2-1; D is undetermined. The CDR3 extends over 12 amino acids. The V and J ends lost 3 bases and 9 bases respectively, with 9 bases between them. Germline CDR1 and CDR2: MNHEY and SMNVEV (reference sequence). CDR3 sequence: CASSFAAGEQFF. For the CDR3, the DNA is TGTGCCAGCAGTTTTGCGGCCGGTGAGCAGTTCTTC.